This TCR beta chain was retrieved from a study of long-term antiretroviral therapy in people with HIV (dated by TCRdb to between 2021 and 2023). A note on the overall study: Collection of the earliest samples took place about a decade ahead of the 2015 WHO recommendation for immediate ART, at a time when ART was typically delayed until CD4 counts fell. A retrospective serial study tested whether ART initiation and durable HIV suppression were associated with changes in peripheral blood TRB repertoire composition and diversity. No cross-contamination during QIAcube processing was seen in test extractions of a monoclonal T-cell line run alongside 30 or so polyclonal samples. Among the approximately 30 participants with HIV, eleven to twelve were female. The cohort contributed over 150 cryopreserved PBMC samples from about 29 adults with confirmed HIV infection, collected serially over a mean of about six years (range 1-12).

The sample holds a few counts of this clone. The antigen it binds to is not known. No per-base quality is available; no much larger clone lies one base away. The paper's findings and limits, for the study overall: Unsorted PBMC were profiled instead of sorted CD4+ and CD8+ T cells because pre-ART samples had limited cell numbers. Inferences about post-ART repertoire changes are limited because no data were available on ART adherence, viral resistance or therapy changes. ART initiation was associated with a significant increase in TRB diversity, but diversity stayed significantly below transplant donor controls even after long-term ART. Compared with controls, HIV repertoires had narrower CDR3 length ranges, and the network structure pointed to an antigen-experienced repertoire that shifted only slightly toward naive after ART. The samples span the years 2004 to 2017, and the ART regimens used may be less effective than current regimens. Expanded TRB clones identified before ART initiation dominated the repertoire at all time points, although this dominance fluctuated and declined in many PLHIV after ART. Since PBMC availability was limited, sequencing covered only the TCR beta chain, with no alpha chain pairing.

Sequencing of the TRB variable region was done with the immunoSEQ hsTCRB v3.0 assay at survey level resolution. TRB sequencing targeted a depth of about 40,000-50,000 T-cell genomes per sample. Pooled TRB libraries were sequenced on an Illumina MiSeq with a v3 150-cycle kit. In the source study's methods: Repertoire analysis was run in R within a reproducible Nextflow workflow that covered QC, data transformation and analysis. Custom analyses were implemented in LymphoSeq2, an R package for AIRR-Seq data exploration. A handful of samples yielding fewer than 5000 total TRB sequences were excluded, leaving 150 to 200 analyzed HIV repertoires. Among the approximately 200 retained HIV repertoires, fewer than 65 were collected before ART initiation and under 150 after ART initiation. Repertoires were downsampled to 5000 TRB nucleotide sequences, with summary statistics averaged over 100 downsampling iterations. Only TRB sequences with CDR3 regions of at least seven amino acids were retained for analysis. Two measures captured diversity: a Shannon entropy-derived clonality score and the Gini coefficient. In repertoire networks, the top 5000 CDR3 amino acid sequences were linked whenever an edit distance of one separated two sequences. For TRB CDR3 amino acid sequences, GLIPH2 was used to predict antigen specificity groups and MHC restriction. To flag known associations with CMV, EBV, HIV or tissue antigens, CDR3 amino acid sequences were compared against VDJdb and McPAS-TCR. Pre-ART, post-ART and control groups were compared with Wilcoxon signed-rank tests and Holm-Bonferroni correction. TCRdb provides this immuneACCESS table in a form limited to in-frame rearrangements. Some clones are lacking; in checked studies, under half of them reflect an unresolved V gene, and why the rest are absent is not known. V, J and clone size are those of that table, while D and trimming were read from the DNA. Here the sample has over 35,000 clones; around 88% occur a single time. The ten biggest clones cover around 3.9% of the sample.

To be included, a participant needed at least one PBMC sample from before ART initiation plus at least two post-ART samples. All participants with HIV were treated in the United States of America. Before DNA extraction, cryopreserved samples of 1-10 million PBMC were thawed and washed. At the time of the earliest PBMC sample for each participant with HIV, ages ranged from about 23 to 60 years. Per participant, PBMC samples came from 1-4 timepoints prior to ART initiation and 2-8 timepoints following ART initiation, for a median of 7 samples. For every participant, serial HIV viral load, CD4+ T-cell count, ART history and demographic data were obtained. Using a Qiagen kit on a QIAcube, genomic DNA was extracted from unsorted PBMC, with samples processed in batches of 12. The source was unsorted PBMCs, collected just before starting antiretroviral therapy. The TCR originated in a woman younger than 35 with HIV.

This receptor carries the CDR3 CASSRFAGRSYEQYF. The DNA reads TGTGCCAGCAGCCGCTTTGCGGGACGCTCCTACGAGCAGTACTTC. The chain joins TRBV5-4 to TRBJ2-7, and TRBD2 may be the D gene, going by 6 matching bases. The CDR3 contains 15 residues, cysteine and phenylalanine counted. Just CDR3 DNA is preserved here, 45 bases in frame from base 1. V is clipped by 4 bases and J by 0 bases, and the sequence between their germline boundaries is 14 bases long. Per the germline V gene (reference sequence), SGHNT is the CDR1 and YYREEE is the CDR2.